This entry features one TCR beta chain sequence. This sample is drawn from a study of cytomegalovirus exposure and HLA in healthy donors. Primers included in the PCR were 60 Vbeta and 13 Jbeta primers. Method: immunoSEQ multiplex PCR; TCRdb's copy keeps in-frame clones and lacks some. The sample lists 95,000 or so clones; 81% were seen once. In germline, CDR1 is SGHTA, CDR2 FQGNSA. The ends lost 1 base at V and 10 bases at J; junction bases unmatched: 11. CDR3 length: 15 residues. Material: PBMCs. The receptor was derived from a woman aged 70-85 years in good health and CMV-seropositive. The rearrangement uses TRBV7-2 and TRBJ2-3; 7 bases fit TRBD2. The DNA for the CDR3 is TGTGCCAGCAGCTTAGATGCGGGGGTCACGATATCGCAGTATTTT. Its translation: CASSLDAGVTISQYF.